Following are 32 T cell receptor beta chains from one sample sequenced in a study of Ad26.COV2.S vaccination and SARS-CoV-2 variants. Described treatment: 19 received Ad26.COV2.S at low or high dose, single or two shots; 5 received placebo; per-sample allocation not given. All samples were drawn on day 63, counting from the first vaccine or placebo injection. TCRdb's table, derived via immunoSEQ multiplex PCR, lists solely in-frame clones and lacks some. The table has roughly 380,000 clones, approximately 84% seen once. The sequencing here drew on peripheral blood, taken in a trial of Ad26.COV2.S vaccine versus placebo. These receptors all come from a person aged 18-65 years who received the Ad26.COV2.S COVID-19 vaccine or a placebo.

The chain uses TRBV3-1 (or the pseudogene TRBV3-2) and TRBJ2-4, with D perhaps matching TRBD2 (6 bases). The germline V gene encodes CDR1 LGHDT and CDR2 YNNKEL (reference sequence). This CDR3 is 16 amino acids long. V was cut by 5 bases and J by 0 bases, with 14 bases left in between. The CDR3 DNA follows: TGTGCCAGCAGCTCTCTAGCGACCGAAGCCAAAAACATTCAGTACTTC. As protein: CASSSLATEAKNIQYF.

This clone appeared a single time. The chain joins TRBV5-4 to TRBJ2-7; 8 nucleotides align to TRBD2. Losses at the gene ends were 1 base for V and 3 bases for J; bases not matched to a gene: 6. CDR1 is SGHNT, CDR2 YYREEE, per germline (reference sequence). CDR3 length equals 15 residues. CDR3 nucleotides: TGTGCCAGCAGCTTGTTATCCGCGGGAGGCTACGAGCAGTACTTC. Translation gives CASSLLSAGGYEQYF.

This clone was counted a few times. V and J are TRBV7-9 and TRBJ1-6, with 8 positions matching TRBD1. Per germline, CDR1 SEHNR and CDR2 FQNEAQ (reference sequence). V lost 6 bases to trimming and J lost 5 bases; unmatched junction nucleotides: 3. The CDR3 is 14 amino acids. The CDR3 DNA reads TGTGCCAGCAGAGGGACAGGCGATAATTCACCCCTCCACTTT. Amino acids: CASRGTGDNSPLHF.

This chain joins TRBV11-2 and TRBJ2-7; a possible D gene is TRBD2 (6 bases). V was shortened by 5 bases and J by 1 base, with 15 bases between the two germline ends. The CDR3 totals 15 residues. The germline CDR1 and CDR2 sequences are SGHAT and FQNNGV. The CDR3 nucleotides read TGTGCCAGCAGCCTCACCCTGGGACTGTCCTACGAGCAGTACTTC. The encoded protein is CASSLTLGLSYEQYF.

V gene TRBV2 combines with J gene TRBJ2-5, with 11 bases lining up with TRBD2. This CDR3 contains 15 residues. The V segment lost 6 bases and the J segment 1 base; nucleotides outside the gene matches: 4. The germline gives CDR1 SNHLY, CDR2 FYNNEI. The CDR3 reads CASRLAGGSQETQYF. The CDR3 region has the DNA TGTGCCAGCAGGCTAGCGGGGGGATCCCAAGAGACCCAGTACTTC.

This clone was detected once. The chain links TRBV27 to TRBJ2-7, with 9 nucleotides matching TRBD1. With 3 bases clipped from V and 5 bases from J, the junction kept 2 bases outside the gene matches. This CDR3 is 13 amino acids long. The V gene's germline CDR1 is MNHEY and CDR2 SMNVEV (reference sequence). CDR3 nucleotides: TGTGCCAGCAGTTTTACAGGGGGCAACGAGCAGTACTTC. Translated: CASSFTGGNEQYF.

The chain uses TRBV2 and TRBJ1-1; the match to TRBD1 covers 7 bases. V lost 4 bases to trimming and J lost 3 bases; unmatched junction nucleotides: 5. This CDR3 spans 14 amino acids. CDR1 is SNHLY, CDR2 FYNNEI, per germline. The CDR3 sequence: CASSGQGSDTEAFF. In DNA form, the CDR3 reads TGTGCCAGCAGTGGACAGGGTTCGGACACTGAAGCTTTCTTT.

This clone was recorded only once. This chain connects TRBV24-1 to TRBJ2-2; 7 bases are a match to TRBD2. V was clipped by 2 bases and J by 5 bases; unmatched bases: 10. This CDR3 region has 17 residues. The germline CDR1 and CDR2 sequences are KGHDR and SFDVKD. In DNA, the CDR3 is TGTGCCACCAGTGATTACAAAGGGAGGGGTGCAACCGGGGAGCTGTTTTTT. Amino acids: CATSDYKGRGATGELFF.

This chain connects TRBV24-1 to TRBJ2-4; TRBD2 might be the D (5 bases). Germline V CDR1 and CDR2: KGHDR, SFDVKD. The CDR3 spans 17 residues. Trimming took 4 bases from V and 1 from J, leaving 16 bases between them. CDR3 sequence (DNA): TGTGCCACCAGTGAGTCGGGGTTGGGAAATGCCAAAAACATTCAGTACTTC. Amino acid sequence: CATSESGLGNAKNIQYF.

The V call is TRBV19, the J call TRBJ1-3; 8 nucleotides agree with TRBD1. CDR1 and CDR2 from the germline V gene are LNHDA and SQIVND (reference sequence). The CDR3 spans 18 residues. V lost 9 bases and J lost 0; bases outside the gene matches: 16. The CDR3 DNA follows: TGTGCCAGCCTCCTCGCCGGACAGGGAATCGGCTCTGGAAACACCATATATTTT. It codes for CASLLAGQGIGSGNTIYF.

This chain links TRBV2 with TRBJ2-5, with 11 bases fitting TRBD2. J lost 1 base, V lost 6 bases, and 13 bases had no gene match. CDR1 is SNHLY, CDR2 FYNNEI, per germline. The length of the CDR3 is 18 residues. The chain's CDR3 is CASRWEPGLAVSQETQYF. The CDR3, as DNA: TGTGCCAGCAGGTGGGAACCGGGACTAGCGGTTTCCCAAGAGACCCAGTACTTC. The entire variable domain, with the rest obtained from reference TRBV2 and TRBJ2-5, is as follows: EPEVTQTPSHQVTQMGQEVILRCVPISNHLYFYWYRQILGQKVEFLVSFYNNEISEKSEIFDDQFSVERPDGSNFTLKIRSTKLEDSAMYFCASRWEPGLAVSQETQYFGPGTRLLVL.

V is TRBV28 and J is TRBJ1-5; D remains ambiguous. Germline lookup yields CDR1 MDHEN and CDR2 SYDVKM. CDR3 length equals 15 residues. Trimming cost V 3 bases and J 0 bases, with 9 bases left between them. The CDR3: CASSLFSYSNQPQHF. The CDR3 DNA reads as TGTGCCAGCAGTTTGTTCAGTTATAGCAATCAGCCCCAGCATTTT.

V and J are TRBV14 and TRBJ2-1, with no clear D. The V end was cut by 1 base, the J end by 12 bases, with 13 bases between. The germline V gene encodes CDR1 SGHDN and CDR2 FVKESK. This CDR3 is built from 13 residues. The CDR3 reads CASSQVKANRQFF. As DNA, the CDR3 is TGTGCCAGCAGCCAAGTTAAGGCCAATAGGCAGTTCTTC.

V gene TRBV7-9 combines with J gene TRBJ2-7, with a possible D match to TRBD2 (5 bases). Germline-derived CDR1 and CDR2 are SEHNR and FQNEAQ (reference sequence). Between the trimmed V and J ends, which lost 0 bases and 5 bases, there was a span of 11 bases. The CDR3 covers 14 residues. Written as DNA, the CDR3 is TGTGCCAGCAGCTTAGCTGGGAACGGGGACGAGCAGTACTTC. It encodes CASSLAGNGDEQYF.

The rearrangement links TRBV28 to TRBJ2-4; 8 bases are shared with TRBD2. Germline loops: CDR1 MDHEN, CDR2 SYDVKM. The CDR3 has 15 amino acids. V shed 7 bases, J shed 7 bases, and the junction held 12 bases outside the gene matches. The CDR3 here is CASIKSPGGRNIQYF. CDR3 sequence (DNA): TGTGCCAGCATTAAAAGTCCGGGAGGGCGTAACATTCAGTACTTC. Complete variable domain (other parts from reference TRBV28 and TRBJ2-4): DVKVTQSSRYLVKRTGEKVFLECVQDMDHENMFWYRQDPGLGLRLIYFSYDVKMKEKGDIPEGYSVSREKKERFSLILESASTNQTSMYLCASIKSPGGRNIQYFGAGTRLSVL.

J is TRBJ2-3 and V is TRBV19, with D tentatively TRBD2 (6 bases). There are 18 residues in the CDR3. Between the trimmed V and J ends, which lost 5 bases and 0 bases, there was a span of 21 bases. The germline CDR1 and CDR2 sequences are LNHDA and SQIVND (reference sequence). The CDR3 sequence: CASSPPPGTGASTDTQYF. The CDR3 bases are TGTGCCAGTAGTCCCCCACCGGGAACGGGAGCCAGCACAGATACGCAGTATTTT.

V gene TRBV28 combines with J gene TRBJ2-7, with D unclear. The CDR3 consists of 12 residues. Germline-derived CDR1 and CDR2 are MDHEN and SYDVKM. The V end lost 2 bases, the J end lost 3 bases, and 5 bases lay between the germline ends. CDR3 amino acids: CASSLGHYEQYF. CDR3 nucleotides: TGTGCCAGCAGTTTAGGCCACTACGAGCAGTACTTC. Full variable domain (remainder filled in from reference TRBV28 and TRBJ2-7): DVKVTQSSRYLVKRTGEKVFLECVQDMDHENMFWYRQDPGLGLRLIYFSYDVKMKEKGDIPEGYSVSREKKERFSLILESASTNQTSMYLCASSLGHYEQYFGPGTRLTVT.

This chain joins TRBV6-5 and TRBJ2-7; 8 bases are a match to TRBD2. Per germline, CDR1 MNHEY and CDR2 SVGAGI. The junction had 7 bases not matched to a gene; V was cut back by 7 bases and J by 2 bases. The CDR3 has 14 amino acids. CDR3 nucleotide sequence: TGTGCCAGCACTACAGCGGGGGAACCCTACGAGCAGTACTTC. Translated: CASTTAGEPYEQYF.

Of note for this clone: Germline is not matched at one junction end, which may reflect a read error. The J gene is TRBJ2-1, the V gene TRBV2; tentatively, D is TRBD1 (6 bases). This CDR3 is built from 13 residues. The germline gives CDR1 SNHLY, CDR2 FYNNEI. This chain's CDR3 is CASTQTGYNGQFF. The CDR3 DNA sequence: TGTGCCAGCACCCAGACAGGTTACAATGGGCAGTTCTTC. Together with reference TRBV2 and TRBJ2-1, the CDR3 gives the full variable domain: EPEVTQTPSHQVTQMGQEVILRCVPISNHLYFYWYRQILGQKVEFLVSFYNNEISEKSEIFDDQFSVERPDGSNFTLKIRSTKLEDSAMYFCASTQTGYNGQFFGPGTRLTVL.

This clone was counted only a few times. The rearrangement uses TRBV5-6 and TRBJ1-3; D is unresolved. Trimming stripped 1 base from V and 0 bases from J, with 5 bases between. This CDR3 is 14 amino acids long. Germline values: CDR1 SGHDT, CDR2 YYEEEE. The chain's CDR3 is CASSLFISGNTIYF. The CDR3 DNA reads as TGTGCCAGCAGCTTGTTTATCTCTGGAAACACCATATATTTT. The whole variable domain, remainder taken from reference TRBV5-6 and TRBJ1-3, is DAGVTQSPTHLIKTRGQQVTLRCSPKSGHDTVSWYQQALGQGPQFIFQYYEEEERQRGNFPDRFSGHQFPNYSSELNVNALLLGDSALYLCASSLFISGNTIYFGEGSWLTVV.

The genes are TRBV5-4 and TRBJ2-1; 13 bases are shared with TRBD2. The V segment lost 2 bases and the J segment 8 bases; nucleotides outside the gene matches: 7. The CDR3 is 16 amino acids. Germline assignment: CDR1 SGHNT and CDR2 YYREEE (reference sequence). CDR3 bases: TGTGCCAGCAGCTTAGAACTAGCGGGGGGGCCTCATGAGCAGTTCTTC. Protein: CASSLELAGGPHEQFF.

The chain uses TRBV6-5 and TRBJ2-7; weak D call: TRBD1 (6 bases). In germline, CDR1 is MNHEY, CDR2 SVGAGI. V was trimmed by 0 bases and J by 3 bases, leaving 9 bases between them. This CDR3 is 14 amino acids long. The CDR3 nucleotides are TGTGCCAGCAGTTACTCGAGGACAGTCTACGAGCAGTACTTC. It encodes CASSYSRTVYEQYF.

The rearrangement links TRBV18 to TRBJ1-1; no reliable D call. V was shortened by 3 bases and J by 4 bases, with 9 bases between the two germline ends. The CDR3 has 13 residues. The germline gives CDR1 KGHSH, CDR2 LQKENI. CDR3 protein: CASSPKETTEAFF. In DNA form, the CDR3 reads TGTGCCAGCTCACCCAAGGAGACCACTGAAGCTTTCTTT.

The chain couples TRBV27 to TRBJ2-1, with 9 nucleotides matching TRBD2. CDR3 size: 14 residues. The germline gives CDR1 MNHEY, CDR2 SMNVEV (reference sequence). The V and J ends lost 3 bases and 5 bases, in that order; junction bases with no gene match: 2. CDR3 residues: CASSFSGSHNEQFF. Written as DNA, the CDR3 is TGTGCCAGCAGTTTTAGCGGGAGCCACAATGAGCAGTTCTTC.

This clone appeared once. This CDR3 reads CASSPGTENTEAFF. In nucleotides, the CDR3 is TGTGCCAGCTCACCCGGGACAGAGAACACTGAAGCTTTCTTT. The chain is built from TRBV18 and TRBJ1-1; 7 nucleotides align to TRBD1. V was pared by 3 bases and J by 1 base, with 2 bases of the junction left unmatched. Germline V lookup: CDR1 KGHSH, CDR2 LQKENI. The CDR3 contains 14 residues.

This chain connects TRBV18 to TRBJ2-5; D unclear. With 8 bases removed from V and 5 bases from J, the gap between germline ends came to 12 bases. This CDR3 comprises 12 residues. The germline V gene encodes CDR1 KGHSH and CDR2 LQKENI. CDR3 DNA: TGTGCCAGCACTACCCTAGGGGAGACCCAGTACTTC. Translation: CASTTLGETQYF.

V is TRBV19 and J is TRBJ2-3; D is possibly TRBD1 (5 bases). Trimming cost V 2 bases and J 2 bases, with 17 bases left between them. The germline gives CDR1 LNHDA, CDR2 SQIVND (reference sequence). The CDR3 length is 17 residues. CDR3 in amino acids: CASSISREGPHTDTQYF. DNA for the CDR3: TGTGCCAGTAGTATATCCAGGGAAGGGCCCCACACAGATACGCAGTATTTT. The full variable domain, with the rest looked up from reference TRBV19 and TRBJ2-3, is DGGITQSPKYLFRKEGQNVTLSCEQNLNHDAMYWYRQDPGQGLRLIYYSQIVNDFQKGDIAEGYSVSREKKESFPLTVTSAQKNPTAFYLCASSISREGPHTDTQYFGPGTRLTVL.

The chain carries TRBV5-1 and TRBJ2-1; TRBD1 is a possible D gene (5 bases). Trimming removed 0 bases from V and 6 bases from J, with 16 bases in between. This CDR3 has 16 amino acids. CDR1 SGHRS and CDR2 YFSETQ come from the germline V gene. Here the CDR3 reads CASSLVAPGNGNEQFF. The CDR3 bases are TGCGCCAGCAGCTTGGTCGCCCCAGGGAATGGCAATGAGCAGTTCTTC. The complete variable domain, with remaining parts taken from reference TRBV5-1 and TRBJ2-1, reads KAGVTQTPRYLIKTRGQQVTLSCSPISGHRSVSWYQQTPGQGLQFLFEYFSETQRNKGNFPGRFSGRQFSNSRSEMNVSTLELGDSALYLCASSLVAPGNGNEQFFGPGTRLTVL.

The J gene is TRBJ2-5, the V gene TRBV5-5; D might be TRBD2 (5 bases). This CDR3 is built from 14 residues. The germline V and J ends were trimmed by 2 bases and 1 base, with 9 bases remaining between them. Germline V gene sequence: CDR1 SGHKS, CDR2 YYEKEE (reference sequence). The CDR3 loop is CASSLVASQETQYF. In nucleotides, the CDR3 is TGTGCCAGCAGCTTAGTAGCGAGCCAAGAGACCCAGTACTTC.

CDR3 amino acids: CASSEQVVNSPLHF. CDR3 DNA sequence: TGTGCCAGCTCAGAGCAGGTAGTCAATTCACCCCTCCACTTT. The chain joins TRBV18 to TRBJ1-6; D gene ambiguous. With 5 bases removed from V and 7 bases from J, the gap between germline ends came to 12 bases. This CDR3 spans 14 amino acids. Germline-derived CDR1 and CDR2 are KGHSH and LQKENI. The entire variable domain, with the rest obtained from reference TRBV18 and TRBJ1-6, is as follows: NAGVMQNPRHLVRRRGQEARLRCSPMKGHSHVYWYRQLPEEGLKFMVYLQKENIIDESGMPKERFSAEFPKEGPSILRIQQVVRGDSAAYFCASSEQVVNSPLHFGNGTRLTVT.

This clone was seen a single time. The CDR3 coding sequence is TGTGCCAGCAGCTCCAGGACTAGCGGCAATGAGCAGTTCTTC. It specifies CASSSRTSGNEQFF. The rearrangement links TRBV11-3 to TRBJ2-1; 10 nucleotides agree with TRBD2. With V trimmed by 4 bases and J by 6 bases, 3 bases remained unmatched. CDR3 size: 14 residues. The germline V gene has CDR1 SGHNT and CDR2 YENEEA.

The chain links TRBV19 to TRBJ2-7, with D unresolved. The CDR3 loop spans 15 amino acids. V was cut by 3 bases and J by 2 bases, with 14 bases left in between. CDR1 is LNHDA and CDR2 is SQIVND in the germline V gene (reference sequence). CDR3 sequence reads: CASSILATQAYEQYF. CDR3 DNA sequence: TGTGCCAGTAGTATTTTGGCTACACAAGCCTACGAGCAGTACTTC.